This passage covers 13 T cell receptor beta chains from one sample sequenced in a study of cytomegalovirus exposure and HLA in healthy donors. Here immunoSEQ multiplex PCR was the method, and the copy in TCRdb shows in-frame clones only, minus some. Of about 270,000 clones in the sample, approximately 83% were seen once. Sequenced: PBMCs. The receptors come from a woman under 30 in good health and CMV-seronegative.

CDR3 DNA sequence: TGTGCCAGCAGTTCAGGGGGCCCCACAGATACGCAGTATTTT. Amino acid sequence: CASSSGGPTDTQYF. V is TRBV27 and J is TRBJ2-3; 8 bases map to TRBD1. The CDR3 sequence is 14 residues long. Germline V gene data show CDR1 as MNHEY and CDR2 as SMNVEV (reference sequence). Unmatched junction bases numbered 2, after V lost 4 bases and J lost 2 bases.

This clone was observed a few times. The rearrangement uses TRBV28 and TRBJ1-2; possible D gene TRBD1, 6 bases. CDR3 size: 14 residues. In germline, CDR1 is MDHEN, CDR2 SYDVKM. V was trimmed by 8 bases and J by 7 bases, leaving 20 bases between them. CDR3 DNA sequence: TGTGCCAGCGACGACGCAGGGGTATATTCTGGCTACACCTTC. Amino acid sequence: CASDDAGVYSGYTF.

The chain is built from TRBV7-9 and TRBJ2-7; no clear D. Germline V gene lookup returns CDR1 SEHNR and CDR2 FQNEAQ (reference sequence). This CDR3 region has 14 residues. Deletions cut 5 bases from V and 0 bases from J, with 11 bases between. CDR3 residues: CASSRGWSSYEQYF. The CDR3 DNA sequence: TGTGCCAGCAGCCGAGGCTGGAGCTCCTACGAGCAGTACTTC.

This chain uses TRBV5-1 with TRBJ2-3, with no clear D. This CDR3 comprises 15 residues. V gave up 0 bases and J gave up 6 bases, with 14 bases separating them. The germline CDR1 and CDR2 sequences are SGHRS and YFSETQ. CDR3 amino acids: CASSLGGLEWDTQYF. CDR3 coding DNA: TGCGCCAGCAGCTTGGGAGGCCTGGAATGGGATACGCAGTATTTT.

V and J are TRBV28 and TRBJ1-2, with 7 bases aligning to TRBD1. V trimming: 6 bases; J trimming: 4 bases; junction bases outside the gene matches: 11. From germline, CDR1 is MDHEN and CDR2 SYDVKM. There are 15 residues in the CDR3. The CDR3 DNA reads as TGTGCCAGCAGGGTAGGGGGCGCTAAGGCCTATGGCTACACCTTC. It encodes CASRVGGAKAYGYTF.

This chain uses TRBV6-1 with TRBJ1-3, with D unclear. Trimming took 7 bases from V and 4 from J, leaving 8 bases between them. CDR1 and CDR2 from the germline V gene are MNHNS and SASEGT. The CDR3 contains 12 residues. CDR3 region: CASTAGGNTIYF. The CDR3 coding sequence is TGTGCCAGCACCGCGGGGGGAAACACCATATATTTT.

V is TRBV29-1 and J is TRBJ1-2; 8 bases align to TRBD1. The CDR3 loop spans 15 amino acids. Germline CDR1 is SQVTM and CDR2 is ANQGSEA. V was clipped by 4 bases and J by 2 bases; unmatched bases: 9. CDR3 sequence reads: CSVGGMGDRNYGYTF. As DNA, the CDR3 is TGCAGCGTTGGTGGGATGGGGGACAGGAACTATGGCTACACCTTC.

This chain joins TRBV12-5 and TRBJ1-3; possibly TRBD1 for D (6 bases). Trimming removed 0 bases from V and 0 bases from J, with 15 bases in between. The CDR3 contains 18 residues. Germline CDR1 is LGHNT and CDR2 is FRNRAP. CDR3 DNA: TGTGCTAGTGGTTTGGTACCTTCTGGACAGAGCTCTGGAAACACCATATATTTT. Its protein is CASGLVPSGQSSGNTIYF.

For this clone: This specimen includes other DNA sequences encoding the same CDR3. DNA of the CDR3: TGTGCCAGCAGCGTCACAGGGAACTATGGCTACACCTTC. It translates to CASSVTGNYGYTF. The chain couples TRBV9 to TRBJ1-2, with D possibly TRBD1 on 6 matching bases. The V and J ends lost 2 bases and 2 bases respectively, with 7 bases between them. The CDR3 contains 13 residues. Germline CDR1 SGDLS, CDR2 YYNGEE.

The chain has TRBV7-2 and TRBJ2-5; D may be TRBD1 (5 bases). The CDR3 has 12 residues. Germline CDR1 SGHTA, CDR2 FQGNSA. The V end was cut by 6 bases, the J end by 9 bases, with 14 bases between. CDR3 in amino acids: CASRQGSASQYF. CDR3 in DNA: TGTGCCAGCAGGCAGGGTAGTGCGTCCCAGTACTTC.

The chain employs TRBV2 and TRBJ2-3; TRBD2 agrees at 9 bases. Germline CDR1 and CDR2: SNHLY and FYNNEI. Trimming took 6 bases from V and 5 from J; bases not matched to a gene: 12. This CDR3 region has 16 residues. The CDR3 coding sequence is TGTGCCAGCAGCCGGTTCAGCGGGAGGTTTGGAGATACGCAGTATTTT. This codes for CASSRFSGRFGDTQYF.

The chain carries TRBV28 and TRBJ2-3; D is unclear. Trimming pared 2 bases from V and 3 bases from J, leaving 12 bases between. CDR1 is MDHEN and CDR2 is SYDVKM in the germline V gene. The CDR3 runs 15 residues. CDR3 in amino acids: CASSLGALLTDTQYF. The CDR3 DNA follows: TGTGCCAGCAGTTTAGGTGCACTACTAACAGATACGCAGTATTTT.

The chain employs TRBV6-5 and TRBJ1-6, with D hard to call. Germline CDR1 is MNHEY and CDR2 is SVGAGI. This CDR3 is built from 15 residues. Trimming removed 4 bases from V and 4 bases from J, with 11 bases in between. In DNA, the CDR3 is TGTGCCAGCAGTTCCAGAAACGAATATAATTCACCCCTCCACTTT. Translation gives CASSSRNEYNSPLHF.